These T cell receptor beta chains were read from a single sample in a study of CD8+CD57+ T cells in acquired aplastic anemia. TCRdb independently ran MiXCR on the reads; one entry per CDR3 protein. The sample lists roughly 190,000 distinct CDR3 sequences; 54% were seen once. Input material: sorted CD4+, CD8+, or CD8+CD57+ T cells (not recorded which) from PBMCs. Receptor source: a human donor in good health, serving as a control. The CDR3 runs from the conserved cysteine through the conserved F or W. Where a row states a size, it is once, few, many or the class of an expanded clone; other rows omit it.

. TRBV7-8 CASSPSQGNYEQYF
many TRBV15 CATSRDSTEAFF
. TRBV19 CASSMIGTGLNYGYTF
many TRBV20-1 CSAKPGSVGTDTQYF
many TRBV6-2/TRBV6-3 CASSNPLLTVGYTF
few TRBV5-1 CASSATGGSSYEQYF
once TRBV6-1 CASSYDRLISDTQYF
. TRBV9 CASSVEEETQYF
many TRBV6-2/TRBV6-3 CASSQPDRDNSPLHF
. TRBV10-2 CASSRRLAQETQYF
. TRBV29-1 CSVGTGLTTNEKLFF
. TRBV6-1 CASSEFPAPRTDTQYF
. TRBV9 CASSVRTGLQSAPAF
. TRBV24-1 CASSLRLPVADTQYF
. TRBV7-2 CASSLVGFSNQPQYF
many TRBV6-5 CASSPIGAGRPSYEQYF
many TRBV6-2/TRBV6-3 CASSYSGGQYQPQHF
many TRBV5-8 CASSLRGASGNTIYF
. TRBV20-1 CSAPGLAGGRVERYF
. TRBV2 CASSVVRAYERYF
many TRBV19 CASSINYGYTF
. TRBV10-3 CAINHSAGATYEQYF
. TRBV20-1 CSAWTLTSTDTQYF
many TRBV11-2 CASSFDSGRIGAKNIQYF
. TRBV5-1 CASSFGTARDSGANVLTF
. TRBV9 CASSVAGAGSNGYTF
. TRBV7-8 CASSLTSGTPDVAYEQYF
. TRBV5-1 CAGSSDSLGDTIYF
. TRBV4-1 CASSQDPGGTDTQYF
. TRBV20-1 CSARYRDYPYEQYF
many TRBV20-1 CSARDYSGGLLFF
. TRBV19 CASSPRQGFSSYEQYF